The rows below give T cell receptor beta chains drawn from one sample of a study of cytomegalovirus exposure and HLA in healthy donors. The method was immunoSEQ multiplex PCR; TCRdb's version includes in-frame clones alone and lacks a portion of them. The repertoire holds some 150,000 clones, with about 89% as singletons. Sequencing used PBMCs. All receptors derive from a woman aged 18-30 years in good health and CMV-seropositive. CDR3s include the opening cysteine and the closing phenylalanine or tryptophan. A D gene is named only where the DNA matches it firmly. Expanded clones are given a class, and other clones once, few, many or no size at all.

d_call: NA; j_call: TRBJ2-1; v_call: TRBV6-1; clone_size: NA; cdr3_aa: CASSEEVSAYNEQFF; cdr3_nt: TGTGCCAGCAGTGAAGAGGTTAGCGCCTACAATGAGCAGTTCTTC
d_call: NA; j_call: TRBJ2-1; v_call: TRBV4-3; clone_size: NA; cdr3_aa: CASSQDRQRHNEQFF; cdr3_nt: TGCGCCAGCAGCCAAGATCGCCAGCGGCACAATGAGCAGTTCTTC
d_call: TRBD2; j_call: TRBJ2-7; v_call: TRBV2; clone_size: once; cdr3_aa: CASSEALLADAYEQYF; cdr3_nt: TGTGCCAGCAGTGAAGCGCTTCTAGCGGATGCCTACGAGCAGTACTTC
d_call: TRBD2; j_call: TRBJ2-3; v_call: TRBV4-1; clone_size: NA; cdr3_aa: CASSRLAGERDTQYF; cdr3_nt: TGCGCCAGCTCTAGGCTAGCGGGAGAGAGAGATACGCAGTATTTT
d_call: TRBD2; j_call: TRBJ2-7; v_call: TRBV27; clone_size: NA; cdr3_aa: CASSIREGYEQYF; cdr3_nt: TGTGCCAGCAGTATACGGGAGGGCTACGAGCAGTACTTC
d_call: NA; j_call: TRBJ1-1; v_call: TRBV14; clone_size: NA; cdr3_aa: CASSQERVTGEAFF; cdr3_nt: TGTGCCAGCAGCCAAGAGAGGGTAACGGGGGAAGCTTTCTTT
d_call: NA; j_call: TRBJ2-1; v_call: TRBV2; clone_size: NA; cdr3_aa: CASSLFGLAKYNEQFF; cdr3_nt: TGTGCCAGCAGTCTATTCGGACTGGCGAAATACAATGAGCAGTTCTTC
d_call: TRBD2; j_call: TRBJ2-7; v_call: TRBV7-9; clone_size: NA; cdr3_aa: CASSPQGTSGSSTYEQYF; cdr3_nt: TGTGCCAGCAGCCCTCAAGGCACTAGCGGGAGTAGTACCTACGAGCAGTACTTC
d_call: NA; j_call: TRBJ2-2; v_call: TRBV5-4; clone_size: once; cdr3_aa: CASSLGGNTGELFF; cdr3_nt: TGTGCCAGCAGCTTAGGGGGGAACACCGGGGAGCTGTTTTTT
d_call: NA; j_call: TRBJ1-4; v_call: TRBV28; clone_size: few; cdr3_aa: CASSTDRKLFF; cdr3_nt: TGTGCCAGCAGTACGGACAGAAAACTGTTTTTT
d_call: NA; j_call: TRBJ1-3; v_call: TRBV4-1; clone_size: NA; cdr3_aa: CASSQAQALSYTIYF; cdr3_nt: TGCGCCAGCAGCCAAGCACAGGCCCTGTCATACACCATATATTTT
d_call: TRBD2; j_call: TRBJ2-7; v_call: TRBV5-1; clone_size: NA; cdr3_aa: CASSYGLADPYEQYF; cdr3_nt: TGCGCCAGCAGCTACGGACTAGCGGACCCCTACGAGCAGTACTTC
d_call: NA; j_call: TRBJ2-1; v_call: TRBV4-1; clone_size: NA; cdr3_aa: CASSQGRNSYNEQFF; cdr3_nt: TGCGCCAGCAGCCAAGGCAGGAACTCCTACAATGAGCAGTTCTTC
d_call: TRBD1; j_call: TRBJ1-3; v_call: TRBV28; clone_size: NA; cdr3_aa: CASSFALGQGIDTIYF; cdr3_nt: TGTGCCAGCAGTTTCGCCTTGGGACAGGGGATAGACACCATATATTTT
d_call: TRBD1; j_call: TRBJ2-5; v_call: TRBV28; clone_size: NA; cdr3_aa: CASSPPGQGRETQYF; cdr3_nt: TGTGCCAGCAGTCCACCGGGACAGGGCCGAGAGACCCAGTACTTC
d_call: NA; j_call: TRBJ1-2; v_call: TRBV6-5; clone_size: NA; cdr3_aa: CASSRQGSVYGYTF; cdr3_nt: TGTGCCAGCAGTCGCCAGGGTAGTGTCTATGGCTACACCTTC
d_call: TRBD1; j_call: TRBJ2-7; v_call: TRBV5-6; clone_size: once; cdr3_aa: CASSWGTGYEQYF; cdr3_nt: TGTGCCAGCAGCTGGGGGACAGGCTACGAGCAGTACTTC
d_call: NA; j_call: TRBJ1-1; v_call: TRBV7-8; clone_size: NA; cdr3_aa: CASSLGREGTEAFF; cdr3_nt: TGTGCCAGCAGCTTAGGGAGGGAGGGGACTGAAGCTTTCTTT
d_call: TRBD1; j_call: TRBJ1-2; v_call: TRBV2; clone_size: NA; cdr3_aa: CASSEIGGGGYTF; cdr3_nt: TGTGCCAGCAGTGAAATCGGAGGGGGCGGCTACACCTTC
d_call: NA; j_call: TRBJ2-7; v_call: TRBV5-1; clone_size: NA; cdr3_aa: CASSLAGGTGYEQYF; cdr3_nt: TGCGCCAGCAGCTTGGCAGGAGGTACGGGTTACGAGCAGTACTTC
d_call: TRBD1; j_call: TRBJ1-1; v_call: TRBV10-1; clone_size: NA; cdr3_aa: CASSPGQGGTEAFF; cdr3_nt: TGCGCCAGCAGTCCGGGACAGGGTGGCACTGAAGCTTTCTTT
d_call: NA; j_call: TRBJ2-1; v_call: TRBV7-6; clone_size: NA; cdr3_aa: CASSPLGSYNEQFF; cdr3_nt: TGTGCCAGCAGCCCCCTCGGTAGCTACAATGAGCAGTTCTTC